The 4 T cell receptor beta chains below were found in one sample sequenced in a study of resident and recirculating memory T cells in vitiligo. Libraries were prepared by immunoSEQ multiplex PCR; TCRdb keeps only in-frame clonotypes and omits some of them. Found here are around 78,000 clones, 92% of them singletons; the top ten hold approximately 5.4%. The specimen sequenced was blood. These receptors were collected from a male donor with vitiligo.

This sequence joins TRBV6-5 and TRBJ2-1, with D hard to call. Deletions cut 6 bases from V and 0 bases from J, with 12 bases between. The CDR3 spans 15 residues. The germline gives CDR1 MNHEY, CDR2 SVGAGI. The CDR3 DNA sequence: TGTGCCAGCAGCCCTTTGACGGGCTCCTACAATGAGCAGTTCTTC. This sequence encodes CASSPLTGSYNEQFF.

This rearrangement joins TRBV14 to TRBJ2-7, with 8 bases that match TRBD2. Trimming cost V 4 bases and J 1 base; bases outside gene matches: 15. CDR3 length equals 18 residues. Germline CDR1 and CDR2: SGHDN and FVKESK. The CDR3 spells CASSPLWSGRFGSYEQYF. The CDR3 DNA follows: TGTGCCAGCAGCCCCCTGTGGAGCGGGAGATTCGGTTCCTACGAGCAGTACTTC.

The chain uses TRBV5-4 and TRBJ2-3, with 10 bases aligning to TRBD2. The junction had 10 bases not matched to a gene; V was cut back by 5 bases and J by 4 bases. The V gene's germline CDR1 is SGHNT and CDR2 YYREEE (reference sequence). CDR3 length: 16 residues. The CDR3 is CASSPSGRAGSDTQYF. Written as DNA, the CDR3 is TGTGCCAGCAGTCCGAGCGGGAGGGCCGGCTCAGATACGCAGTATTTT.

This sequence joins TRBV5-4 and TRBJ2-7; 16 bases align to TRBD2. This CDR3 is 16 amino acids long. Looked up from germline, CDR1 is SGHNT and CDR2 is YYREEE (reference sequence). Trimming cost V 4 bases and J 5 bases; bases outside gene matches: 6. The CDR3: CASSPGLAGGPHEQYF. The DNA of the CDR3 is TGTGCCAGCAGCCCGGGACTAGCGGGAGGGCCCCACGAGCAGTACTTC. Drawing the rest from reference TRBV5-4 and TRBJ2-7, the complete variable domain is ETGVTQSPTHLIKTRGQQVTLRCSSQSGHNTVSWYQQALGQGPQFIFQYYREEENGRGNFPPRFSGLQFPNYSSELNVNALELDDSALYLCASSPGLAGGPHEQYFGPGTRLTVT.